A selection of T cell receptor beta chains follows, all from one sample in a study of cytomegalovirus exposure and HLA in healthy donors. Sequencing was performed with immunoSEQ multiplex PCR; in TCRdb, only in-frame clones are kept and a portion is missing. The sample lists some 150,000 clones; more than 75% were seen once. The sequencing input was PBMCs. These TCRs come from a male donor in good health and CMV-seronegative. Both conserved end residues are part of each CDR3. A D gene is named only where the DNA matches it firmly. Part of the rows lack a size; the others show once, few, many or a class for expanded clones.

cdr3_length j_call v_call d_call clone_size cdr3_aa cdr3_nt
16 TRBJ2-1 TRBV7-2 NA NA CASSLSGTRSYNEQFF TGTGCCAGCAGCTTGTCCGGGACTCGCTCCTACAATGAGCAGTTCTTC
13 TRBJ1-6 TRBV30 NA few CAWSVQNNSPLHF TGTGCCTGGAGTGTACAAAATAATTCACCCCTCCACTTT
13 TRBJ2-7 TRBV7-7 TRBD1 once CASSPGQGYEQYF TGTGCTAGCAGCCCGGGACAGGGCTACGAGCAGTACTTC
16 TRBJ1-6 TRBV19 NA NA CASSIDWQGLNSPLHF TGTGCCAGTAGTATAGATTGGCAGGGGCTGAATTCACCCCTCCACTTT
13 TRBJ2-3 TRBV5-1 NA NA CASSLASGDTQYF TGCGCCAGCAGCTTGGCCTCAGGAGATACGCAGTATTTT
19 TRBJ1-2 TRBV4-3 NA NA CASSQDPNTVPQGRDGYTF TGCGCCAGCAGCCAAGATCCCAATACCGTTCCTCAGGGGCGGGATGGCTACACCTTC
15 TRBJ1-4 TRBV4-3 NA NA CASSQAWGVSEKLFF TGCGCCAGCAGCCAGGCCTGGGGGGTTTCGGAAAAACTGTTTTTT
14 TRBJ1-6 TRBV5-1 TRBD1 few CASSPGTGDSPLHF TGCGCCAGCAGCCCGGGAACAGGGGATTCACCCCTCCACTTT
14 TRBJ2-7 TRBV7-8 NA NA CASSWTAQGHEQYF TGTGCCAGCAGCTGGACGGCACAGGGACACGAGCAGTACTTC
15 TRBJ1-4 TRBV9 NA NA CASSDDSATNEKLFF TGTGCCAGCAGCGATGACAGCGCAACTAATGAAAAACTGTTTTTT
16 TRBJ2-5 TRBV18 TRBD2 NA CASSRAPAGGGETQYF TGTGCCAGCTCACGGGCCCCCGCGGGGGGAGGAGAGACCCAGTACTTC
15 TRBJ2-7 TRBV14 TRBD1 few CASRLTGTGHYEQYF TGTGCCAGCAGGCTAACCGGGACAGGGCACTACGAGCAGTACTTC
16 TRBJ2-1 TRBV4-3 TRBD2 NA CASSQFQRGSYNEQFF TGCGCCAGCAGCCAATTTCAGCGGGGGAGCTACAATGAGCAGTTCTTC
15 TRBJ2-7 TRBV19 TRBD2 NA CASSMGRRGVYEQYF TGTGCCAGTAGTATGGGTCGGCGGGGGGTCTACGAGCAGTACTTC
15 TRBJ1-4 TRBV6-5 NA NA CASSDDWSTNEKLFF TGTGCCAGCAGCGATGACTGGTCAACTAATGAAAAACTGTTTTTT
15 TRBJ1-4 TRBV7-9 TRBD1 NA CASSSDRETKEKLFF TGTGCCAGCAGCTCCGACAGGGAGACAAAAGAAAAACTGTTTTTT